Listed below are T cell receptor beta chains from one sample, sequenced in a study of cytomegalovirus exposure and HLA in healthy donors. Some clones are missing from TCRdb's copy, which holds only in-frame ones; the method was immunoSEQ multiplex PCR. The sample table includes 70,000 or so clones. Material for sequencing was PBMCs. Receptors originate from a female donor in good health and CMV-seropositive. Both conserved end residues are part of each CDR3. A D gene is named only where the DNA matches it firmly.

V gene: TRBV5-6; D gene: -; J gene: TRBJ1-2; CDR3 protein: CASSLGGNYGYTF; CDR3 DNA: TGTGCCAGCAGCTTAGGAGGGAACTATGGCTACACCTTC
V gene: TRBV27; D gene: -; J gene: TRBJ1-1; CDR3 protein: CASSLRPGEEAFF; CDR3 DNA: TGTGCCAGCAGTCTACGCCCGGGAGAAGAAGCTTTCTTT
V gene: TRBV7-2; D gene: -; J gene: TRBJ2-7; CDR3 protein: CASSLELAVEQYF; CDR3 DNA: TGTGCCAGCAGCTTAGAACTAGCTGTCGAGCAGTACTTC
V gene: TRBV30; D gene: TRBD1; J gene: TRBJ1-2; CDR3 protein: CAWSPGGGGYTF; CDR3 DNA: TGTGCCTGGAGTCCAGGGGGTGGTGGCTACACCTTC
V gene: TRBV6-4; D gene: -; J gene: TRBJ2-3; CDR3 protein: CASSQASTSTDTQYF; CDR3 DNA: TGTGCCAGCAGTCAGGCCAGTACCTCCACAGATACGCAGTATTTT
V gene: TRBV27; D gene: -; J gene: TRBJ2-7; CDR3 protein: CASSLLGTGYEQYF; CDR3 DNA: TGTGCCAGCAGTTTATTGGGTACAGGGTACGAGCAGTACTTC
V gene: TRBV5-5; D gene: -; J gene: TRBJ2-7; CDR3 protein: CASSSYGSSYEQYF; CDR3 DNA: TGTGCCAGCAGCTCCTACGGGTCGTCCTACGAGCAGTACTTC
V gene: TRBV4-3; D gene: -; J gene: TRBJ2-1; CDR3 protein: CASSQEKGVSEQFF; CDR3 DNA: TGCGCCAGCAGCCAAGAGAAGGGGGTGAGTGAGCAGTTCTTC
V gene: TRBV7-9; D gene: TRBD2; J gene: TRBJ2-1; CDR3 protein: CASSPGLAGINEQFF; CDR3 DNA: TGTGCCAGCAGCCCGGGACTAGCGGGAATCAATGAGCAGTTCTTC
V gene: TRBV7-6; D gene: -; J gene: TRBJ1-3; CDR3 protein: CASSSGGLGNTIYF; CDR3 DNA: TGTGCCAGCAGCAGCGGGGGGCTTGGAAACACCATATATTTT
V gene: TRBV11-2; D gene: -; J gene: TRBJ2-5; CDR3 protein: CATQGGGETQYF; CDR3 DNA: TGTGCCACCCAAGGGGGGGGTGAGACCCAGTACTTC